These 25 T cell receptor beta chains were all obtained from the same sample, sequenced in a study of control samples from healthy donors and cancer patients. The repertoire was sequenced with immunoSEQ multiplex PCR; TCRdb's copy has only in-frame clones and lacks some. The table records under 200,000 clones, 88% of them present only once. Sequenced sample: blood. The receptors derive from a woman aged 25-40 years in good health.

The V gene is TRBV5-6, the J gene TRBJ2-2; D not certain. CDR3 length equals 16 residues. Trimming pared 0 bases from V and 1 base from J, leaving 10 bases between. CDR1 is SGHDT and CDR2 is YYEEEE in the germline V gene. For the CDR3, the DNA is TGTGCCAGCAGCTTGGCCGGTGGGATGAACACCGGGGAGCTGTTTTTT. This translates into CASSLAGGMNTGELFF.

The chain recombines TRBV13 with TRBJ1-1; 9 bases match TRBD1. The V segment lost 4 bases and the J segment 3 bases; nucleotides outside the gene matches: 15. Germline V gene data show CDR1 as PRHDT and CDR2 as FYEKMQ (reference sequence). The CDR3 covers 18 residues. CDR3 protein: CASSYLSKTGGLDTEAFF. The CDR3 DNA follows: TGTGCCAGCAGCTACCTCAGCAAGACAGGGGGGTTGGACACTGAAGCTTTCTTT.

This rearrangement joins TRBV2 to TRBJ2-5; D unresolved. Germline CDR1 and CDR2: SNHLY and FYNNEI. The germline V and J ends were trimmed by 7 bases and 5 bases, with 17 bases remaining between them. The CDR3 is 14 residues long. CDR3 loop: CASNHELDLETQYF. The CDR3 nucleotides read TGTGCCAGCAACCACGAGCTTGATTTGGAGACCCAGTACTTC.

The rearrangement uses TRBV5-6 and TRBJ2-3; D is unclear. V lost 3 bases and J lost 6, with 11 bases in between. This CDR3 is built from 13 residues. CDR1 is SGHDT and CDR2 is YYEEEE in the germline V gene. The CDR3 DNA sequence: TGTGCCAGCAGCTCCTTAGGACGGGATACGCAGTATTTT. Protein sequence: CASSSLGRDTQYF.

The chain combines TRBV7-9 with TRBJ1-1; tentatively, D is TRBD1 (5 bases). V dropped 4 bases and J dropped 3 bases, with 15 bases sitting between them. The CDR3 spans 15 residues. From germline, CDR1 is SEHNR and CDR2 FQNEAQ (reference sequence). CDR3 in amino acids: CASSSGPTRDTEAFF. The CDR3 coding sequence is TGTGCCAGCAGCTCGGGACCTACGAGGGACACTGAAGCTTTCTTT.

This clone has only one observation. This sample includes further DNA sequences coding for the same CDR3. The V gene is TRBV27, the J gene TRBJ2-7; 8 positions agree with TRBD1. Germline CDR1 MNHEY, CDR2 SMNVEV (reference sequence). The CDR3 is 14 amino acids. The junction had 6 bases not matched to a gene; V was cut back by 6 bases and J by 2 bases. The chain's CDR3 is CASSSGQGPYEQYF. In DNA form, the CDR3 reads TGTGCCAGCAGCTCCGGACAGGGACCCTACGAGCAGTACTTC.

This clone showed up just once. The chain combines TRBV6-1 with TRBJ1-5; D unresolved. The CDR3 runs 15 residues. The ends were cut back, 1 base at V and 6 bases at J, with 13 bases in the middle. From germline, CDR1 is MNHNS and CDR2 SASEGT. CDR3 nucleotides: TGTGCCAGCAGTGAAGGGCAGGTTAGGAGTCAGCCCCAGCATTTT. Translation gives CASSEGQVRSQPQHF.

In DNA form, the CDR3 reads TGCGCCAGCAGCTCGGACGTTGCCTTAGCCAAAAACATTCAGTACTTC. It codes for CASSSDVALAKNIQYF. The chain has TRBV5-1 and TRBJ2-4; D is ambiguous. V was cut by 3 bases and J by 0 bases, with 13 bases left in between. The CDR3 totals 16 residues. Per germline, CDR1 SGHRS and CDR2 YFSETQ. Full variable domain (remainder filled in from reference TRBV5-1 and TRBJ2-4): KAGVTQTPRYLIKTRGQQVTLSCSPISGHRSVSWYQQTPGQGLQFLFEYFSETQRNKGNFPGRFSGRQFSNSRSEMNVSTLELGDSALYLCASSSDVALAKNIQYFGAGTRLSVL.

V is TRBV19 and J is TRBJ1-1, with 12 bases that match TRBD1. Trimming took 7 bases from V and 6 from J; bases not matched to a gene: 9. The CDR3 extends over 15 amino acids. CDR1 is LNHDA, CDR2 SQIVND, per germline (reference sequence). CDR3 sequence reads: CASNRDRGRVSEAFF. The CDR3 region has the DNA TGTGCCAGTAACCGGGACAGGGGGCGCGTATCTGAAGCTTTCTTT. The whole variable domain, remainder taken from reference TRBV19 and TRBJ1-1, is DGGITQSPKYLFRKEGQNVTLSCEQNLNHDAMYWYRQDPGQGLRLIYYSQIVNDFQKGDIAEGYSVSREKKESFPLTVTSAQKNPTAFYLCASNRDRGRVSEAFFGQGTRLTVV.

The chain employs TRBV29-1 and TRBJ2-1; no firm D call. Germline loops: CDR1 SQVTM, CDR2 ANQGSEA. The length of the CDR3 is 14 residues. V lost 4 bases, J lost 4 bases, and 14 bases lay in between. DNA for the CDR3: TGCAGCGTTGTAAAAGGATTGTCATACAATGAGCAGTTCTTC. Residues: CSVVKGLSYNEQFF.

The chain combines TRBV5-4 with TRBJ2-3, with D unclear. CDR1 is SGHNT, CDR2 YYREEE, per germline (reference sequence). This CDR3 contains 16 residues. Trimming removed 0 bases at V and 2 bases at J, with 13 bases between. CDR3 bases: TGTGCCAGCAGCTTGGGTCTATTCTTGGCCACAGATACGCAGTATTTT. It codes for CASSLGLFLATDTQYF.

The chain links TRBV18 to TRBJ1-4; a weak D match, TRBD1 (5 bases). This CDR3 is 16 amino acids long. The germline V gene encodes CDR1 KGHSH and CDR2 LQKENI. V gave up 5 bases and J gave up 6 bases, with 19 bases separating them. CDR3 nucleotides: TGTGCCAGCTCATCGGGACTTTTCAGAGTGGATGAAAAACTGTTTTTT. Translation gives CASSSGLFRVDEKLFF. Looking up the rest from reference TRBV18 and TRBJ1-4 gives the full variable domain: NAGVMQNPRHLVRRRGQEARLRCSPMKGHSHVYWYRQLPEEGLKFMVYLQKENIIDESGMPKERFSAEFPKEGPSILRIQQVVRGDSAAYFCASSSGLFRVDEKLFFGSGTQLSVL.

J is TRBJ1-3 and V is TRBV6-5, with a tentative D call TRBD1 (5 bases). The germline V gene has CDR1 MNHEY and CDR2 SVGAGI. The CDR3 has 14 amino acids. V shed 2 bases and J shed 5 bases, with 10 bases lying between them. Written as DNA, the CDR3 is TGTGCCAGCAGTTACGGGACGGGCAGAAACACCATATATTTT. This sequence encodes CASSYGTGRNTIYF.

This clone has only one observation. The rearrangement joins TRBV5-1 to TRBJ1-2, with TRBD1 matching 8 bases. Germline-derived CDR1 and CDR2 are SGHRS and YFSETQ. The ends lost 5 bases at V and 4 bases at J; junction bases unmatched: 7. The CDR3 has 14 amino acids. DNA for the CDR3: TGCGCCAGCAGGTTTGGGCAGGGGGCCTATGGCTACACCTTC. Residues: CASRFGQGAYGYTF.

This CDR3 is CASSLEQAVTGELFF. CDR3 nucleotides: TGTGCCAGCAGCTTAGAACAGGCCGTCACCGGGGAGCTGTTTTTT. The gene calls are TRBV7-9 and TRBJ2-2, with D perhaps matching TRBD1 (5 bases). Germline V gives CDR1 SEHNR, CDR2 FQNEAQ (reference sequence). Between the trimmed V and J ends, which lost 1 base and 4 bases, there was a span of 10 bases. CDR3 length: 15 amino acids.

Of note for this clone: This specimen includes other DNA sequences encoding the same CDR3. The V gene is TRBV5-1, the J gene TRBJ2-1, with no clear D. The V end was cut by 0 bases, the J end by 8 bases, with 9 bases between. The CDR3 spans 13 residues. CDR1 is SGHRS, CDR2 YFSETQ, per germline. CDR3: CASSLVGSDEQFF. CDR3 nucleotide sequence: TGCGCCAGCAGCTTGGTTGGGTCAGATGAGCAGTTCTTC.

A word on this clone: One end of the junction is discordant with germline, which a read error may explain. This rearrangement joins TRBV7-8 to TRBJ2-1; 16 bases are shared with TRBD2. CDR3 length: 15 residues. Germline V gene data show CDR1 as SGHVS and CDR2 as FQNEAQ. DNA for the CDR3: TGTGCCAGCAGCTTAGCGGGACTAGCGGGAGGGTGGCGGCTCTTC. It encodes CASSLAGLAGGWRLF.

The chain combines TRBV7-8 with TRBJ2-7, with D hard to call. Germline lookup yields CDR1 SGHVS and CDR2 FQNEAQ. Trimming left V 2 bases short and J 0 bases short, with 5 bases between. The CDR3 runs to 13 residues. CDR3 sequence reads: CASSLSRSYEQYF. CDR3 DNA: TGTGCCAGCAGCTTATCGCGCTCCTACGAGCAGTACTTC. The full variable domain, its missing parts supplied by reference TRBV7-8 and TRBJ2-7, is GAGVSQSPRYKVAKRGQDVALRCDPISGHVSLFWYQQALGQGPEFLTYFQNEAQLDKSGLPSDRFFAERPEGSVSTLKIQRTQQEDSAVYLCASSLSRSYEQYFGPGTRLTVT.

The gene calls are TRBV7-9 and TRBJ1-4, with TRBD1 identical over 9 bases. The CDR3 covers 17 residues. Losses at the gene ends were 5 bases for V and 8 bases for J; bases not matched to a gene: 15. Per the germline V gene, CDR1 is SEHNR and CDR2 is FQNEAQ (reference sequence). Written as DNA, the CDR3 is TGTGCCAGCAGCCCCCCTAGAGGGACAGGGTTCGGGGAAAAACTGTTTTTT. Residues: CASSPPRGTGFGEKLFF.

This clone was counted many times. The chain links TRBV2 to TRBJ2-1; D unresolved. V was shortened by 6 bases and J by 8 bases, with 17 bases between the two germline ends. CDR1 SNHLY and CDR2 FYNNEI come from the germline V gene. The CDR3 is 14 amino acids. The CDR3 DNA sequence: TGTGCCAGCAGGCTAATCGAAGCTTCTCATGAGCAGTTCTTC. It specifies CASRLIEASHEQFF. Supplemented by reference TRBV2 and TRBJ2-1, the full variable domain reads EPEVTQTPSHQVTQMGQEVILRCVPISNHLYFYWYRQILGQKVEFLVSFYNNEISEKSEIFDDQFSVERPDGSNFTLKIRSTKLEDSAMYFCASRLIEASHEQFFGPGTRLTVL.

The chain recombines TRBV2 with TRBJ1-2, with 8 bases fitting TRBD1. The germline CDR1 and CDR2 sequences are SNHLY and FYNNEI. The V and J ends lost 7 bases and 4 bases, in that order; junction bases with no gene match: 17. The CDR3 is 17 residues long. Here the CDR3 reads CASTIDPRGRVTYGYTF. In DNA, the CDR3 is TGTGCCAGCACTATCGACCCCAGGGGGCGGGTGACCTATGGCTACACCTTC.

CDR3: CASSYSRDGGYEQFF. The DNA for the CDR3 is TGTGCCAGCAGTTACTCGCGGGACGGCGGTTATGAGCAGTTCTTC. The chain has TRBV6-5 and TRBJ2-1, with D maybe TRBD2 (6 bases). The germline V and J ends were trimmed by 0 bases and 8 bases, with 14 bases remaining between them. CDR3 size: 15 residues. Germline V gives CDR1 MNHEY, CDR2 SVGAGI.

V is TRBV5-1 and J is TRBJ1-2; D unresolved. This CDR3 is built from 13 residues. CDR1 and CDR2 from the germline V gene are SGHRS and YFSETQ. With 5 bases removed from V and 2 bases from J, the gap between germline ends came to 10 bases. The CDR3 DNA reads TGCGCCAGCAGTGGTCAGCGGAACTATGGCTACACCTTC. Protein: CASSGQRNYGYTF.

This clone was detected only once. The J gene is TRBJ2-1, the V gene TRBV19, with 11 bases identical to TRBD2. There are 16 residues in the CDR3. CDR1 and CDR2 from the germline V gene are LNHDA and SQIVND (reference sequence). Trimming removed 5 bases from V and 9 bases from J; junction bases left unmatched: 12. The CDR3 DNA sequence: TGTGCCAGTAGTGTTCTAGCGGGAGGTATCTTTGGTGAGCAGTTCTTC. Translated: CASSVLAGGIFGEQFF.

The J gene is TRBJ1-5, the V gene TRBV9, with 11 bases that match TRBD1. Trimming at V came to 3 bases and at J to 6 bases, leaving 5 bases not matched to a gene. The germline V gene encodes CDR1 SGDLS and CDR2 YYNGEE. The CDR3 totals 15 residues. The DNA of the CDR3 is TGTGCCAGCAGCGCCGGGACAGGGGGAACTCAGCCCCAGCATTTT. It codes for CASSAGTGGTQPQHF. Using reference TRBV9 and TRBJ1-5 for the parts outside the CDR3, the full variable domain is DSGVTQTPKHLITATGQRVTLRCSPRSGDLSVYWYQQSLDQGLQFLIQYYNGEERAKGNILERFSAQQFPDLHSELNLSSLELGDSALYFCASSAGTGGTQPQHFGDGTRLSIL.